These 21 T cell receptor beta chains share one sample of origin, sequenced in a study of blood T cell repertoires in COVID-19. This table comes from immunoSEQ multiplex PCR, and its TCRdb copy is limited to in-frame clones, with some not included. The sample consists of approximately 120,000 clones, roughly 69% of them appearing once. The sequenced sample consisted of peripheral blood. Receptors were obtained from a woman aged 70-85 years with acute or convalescent COVID-19.

This chain links TRBV27 with TRBJ1-1; 7 positions agree with TRBD1. The trim removed 5 bases at V and 1 base at J, leaving 4 bases unmatched. The CDR3 is 14 amino acids. Per the germline V gene, CDR1 is MNHEY and CDR2 is SMNVEV (reference sequence). CDR3 sequence reads: CASSTGAANTEAFF. Written as DNA, the CDR3 is TGTGCCAGCAGTACAGGGGCCGCGAACACTGAAGCTTTCTTT.

This sequence joins TRBV10-2 and TRBJ2-3; TRBD1 matches 7 bases. V dropped 7 bases and J dropped 1; count of bases not matched to a gene: 8. The germline gives CDR1 WSHSY, CDR2 SAAADI. The CDR3 contains 15 residues. The CDR3 loop reads CASKNVDRGTDTQYF. The CDR3 DNA reads as TGCGCCAGCAAAAATGTAGACAGGGGCACAGATACGCAGTATTTT.

This clone came up once. The gene calls are TRBV7-3 and TRBJ2-1; 8 bases are shared with TRBD2. After removal of 5 bases from V and 2 bases from J, the junction contained 14 bases not matched to a gene. Germline V gives CDR1 SGHTA, CDR2 FQGTGA. The length of the CDR3 is 18 residues. DNA for the CDR3: TGTGCCAGCAGCATGCGTCCAGCGGGAGATTATCCCTACAATGAGCAGTTCTTC. Amino acid sequence: CASSMRPAGDYPYNEQFF.

The rearrangement uses TRBV5-1 and TRBJ1-1; no firm D call. CDR1 SGHRS and CDR2 YFSETQ come from the germline V gene. This CDR3 comprises 14 residues. The V end lost 6 bases, the J end lost 1 base, and 13 bases lay between the germline ends. This CDR3 is CASTPTRPNTEAFF. DNA for the CDR3: TGCGCCAGCACACCGACACGTCCGAACACTGAAGCTTTCTTT.

This clone was seen only a few times. The chain joins TRBV1 to TRBJ2-1; the table calls TRBD1, which could not be checked here. TRBV1 is termed a pseudogene. This CDR3 comprises 15 residues. The DNA of the CDR3 is TGCACCAGCAGCCAAGAAGTCGCAGGGGCCAATGAGCAGTTCTTC. Translation gives CTSSQEVAGANEQFF.

This chain joins TRBV6-5 and TRBJ1-5, with D perhaps TRBD1 (6 bases). This CDR3 has 14 amino acids. Trimming took 8 bases from V and 1 from J, leaving 12 bases between them. The V gene's germline CDR1 is MNHEY and CDR2 SVGAGI. The CDR3 loop reads CASCYQGSNQPQHF. The CDR3 bases are TGTGCCAGCTGCTATCAGGGGAGCAATCAGCCCCAGCATTTT.

In this sample, this clone turned up a few times. The chain has TRBV6-5 and TRBJ1-2, with D possibly TRBD1 on 5 matching bases. The CDR3 extends over 14 amino acids. From germline, CDR1 is MNHEY and CDR2 SVGAGI. V dropped 2 bases and J dropped 0 bases, with 7 bases sitting between them. CDR3 DNA: TGTGCCAGCAGTTACGAACAGGCTAACTATGGCTACACCTTC. Translating gives CASSYEQANYGYTF.

This chain joins TRBV27 and TRBJ2-3, with D unclear. Trimming left V 5 bases short and J 8 bases short, with 17 bases between. The CDR3 extends over 14 amino acids. CDR1 is MNHEY, CDR2 SMNVEV, per germline (reference sequence). The CDR3 nucleotides are TGTGCCAGCAGTGAACGACGCCTTGGCGGTACGCAGTATTTT. Translation gives CASSERRLGGTQYF.

The V gene is TRBV6-5, the J gene TRBJ1-3; tentative D call: TRBD1 (6 bases). This CDR3 region has 13 residues. Germline V lookup: CDR1 MNHEY, CDR2 SVGAGI. V dropped 5 bases and J dropped 4 bases, with 9 bases sitting between them. CDR3 residues: CASSPGHGNTIYF. DNA of the CDR3: TGTGCCAGCAGTCCGGGACACGGAAACACCATATATTTT.

V and J are TRBV6-2 or TRBV6-3 and TRBJ2-4; 16 nucleotides agree with TRBD2. CDR1 is MNHEY and CDR2 is SVGEGT in the germline V gene. The CDR3 runs to 14 residues. With 5 bases clipped from V and 13 bases from J, the junction kept 5 bases outside the gene matches. CDR3 sequence (DNA): TGTGCCAGCAGTGATCCGGGACTAGCGGGGGGGCAGTACTTC. Its protein is CASSDPGLAGGQYF.

This clone was recorded many times. The chain joins TRBV5-6 to TRBJ2-2; D is unresolved. Germline V gene lookup returns CDR1 SGHDT and CDR2 YYEEEE. The V gene lost 1 base and the J gene lost 3 bases, with 13 bases spanning the gap. The length of the CDR3 is 16 residues. The CDR3 protein is CASSLFPTVDTGELFF. The CDR3 DNA follows: TGTGCCAGCAGCTTGTTTCCTACAGTAGACACCGGGGAGCTGTTTTTT.

The chain recombines TRBV28 with TRBJ1-5, with 8 bases aligning to TRBD1. After removal of 5 bases from V and 5 bases from J, the junction contained 5 bases not matched to a gene. Per germline, CDR1 MDHEN and CDR2 SYDVKM. The CDR3 is 14 amino acids. As DNA, the CDR3 is TGTGCCAGCAGTATCGGACAGGGTTATCAGCCCCAGCATTTT. Its protein product is CASSIGQGYQPQHF.

The J gene is TRBJ2-3, the V gene TRBV27, with D uncertain. Germline loops: CDR1 MNHEY, CDR2 SMNVEV (reference sequence). The V gene lost 1 base and the J gene lost 4 bases, with 6 bases spanning the gap. The CDR3 consists of 13 residues. The CDR3 coding sequence is TGTGCCAGCAGTTTATTACAGTCAGATACGCAGTATTTT. Its protein is CASSLLQSDTQYF.

V and J are TRBV7-9 and TRBJ1-2; D remains ambiguous. Trimming stripped 5 bases from V and 1 base from J, with 8 bases between. The CDR3 totals 13 residues. Looked up from germline, CDR1 is SEHNR and CDR2 is FQNEAQ (reference sequence). The CDR3 loop is CASSPQNNYGYTF. CDR3 nucleotides: TGTGCCAGCAGCCCGCAGAATAACTATGGCTACACCTTC.

V is TRBV7-2 and J is TRBJ2-1; 9 bases line up with TRBD2. The CDR3 covers 15 residues. V shed 1 base, J shed 8 bases, and the junction held 6 bases outside the gene matches. CDR1 and CDR2 from the germline V gene are SGHTA and FQGNSA. As DNA, the CDR3 is TGTGCCAGCAGCTTAGTTGGCGGGGGGGCCTATGAGCAGTTCTTC. It codes for CASSLVGGGAYEQFF.

The chain has TRBV27 and TRBJ1-6, with 8 positions matching TRBD1. This CDR3 is 16 amino acids long. Per germline, CDR1 MNHEY and CDR2 SMNVEV (reference sequence). Trimming cost V 2 bases and J 10 bases; bases outside gene matches: 10. The CDR3 loop reads CASSLGPGGALSPLHF. The CDR3 coding sequence is TGTGCCAGCAGTTTAGGGCCAGGGGGCGCATTATCACCCCTCCACTTT.

A few counts support this clone. V usage is TRBV5-1 and J usage is TRBJ1-3, with D uncertain. The CDR3 totals 15 residues. V lost 4 bases and J 1 base, leaving 12 bases between the germline ends. Germline loops: CDR1 SGHRS, CDR2 YFSETQ. The DNA of the CDR3 is TGCGCCAGCAGCCTCGGGTCACCTTCTGGAAACACCATATATTTT. It is translated as CASSLGSPSGNTIYF.

The CDR3 loop reads CASSLNRGSGELFF. The CDR3 coding sequence is TGTGCCAGCAGCTTAAACAGGGGGTCCGGGGAGCTGTTTTTT. This chain joins TRBV7-8 and TRBJ2-2; 8 bases map to TRBD1. The germline V gene has CDR1 SGHVS and CDR2 FQNEAQ. The junction had 2 bases not matched to a gene; V was cut back by 2 bases and J by 6 bases. The CDR3 covers 14 residues.

In this sample, this clone turned up a few times. This chain links TRBV2 with TRBJ2-2; 10 nucleotides align to TRBD1. The CDR3 loop spans 18 amino acids. Looked up from germline, CDR1 is SNHLY and CDR2 is FYNNEI. The V and J ends lost 8 bases and 1 base, in that order; junction bases with no gene match: 13. The CDR3 spells CASAENDRGHKNTGELFF. CDR3 bases: TGTGCCAGCGCCGAAAATGACAGGGGGCATAAGAACACCGGGGAGCTGTTTTTT.

This sequence joins TRBV6-2 or TRBV6-3 and TRBJ2-7; TRBD1 aligns across 9 bases. The germline gives CDR1 MNHEY, CDR2 SVGEGT. J gave up 3 bases and V 5 bases, and 2 bases lay outside the gene matches. This CDR3 region has 13 residues. CDR3 in DNA: TGTGCCAGCAGTATGGGACAGGGCTACGAGCAGTACTTC. Translation: CASSMGQGYEQYF.

This clone has more than one count but fewer than ten. CDR3 coding DNA: TGTGCCAGCAACTTACTAGCGGGTATTTCCTACGAGCAGTACTTC. Translating gives CASNLLAGISYEQYF. The rearrangement links TRBV2 to TRBJ2-7; 9 bases are a match to TRBD2. Germline lookup yields CDR1 SNHLY and CDR2 FYNNEI. V was clipped by 7 bases and J by 1 base; unmatched bases: 8. This CDR3 comprises 15 residues.